The next 24 T cell receptor beta chains were all read from a single sample in a study of blood T cell repertoires in COVID-19. Assay: immunoSEQ multiplex PCR; the TCRdb copy retains only in-frame clones and omits some. The table has 250,000 to 300,000 clones, around 90% seen once. Material: peripheral blood. The origin of the receptors is a woman in her seventies with COVID-19, enrolled during active disease.

V is TRBV27 and J is TRBJ1-2, with D uncertain. V dropped 6 bases and J dropped 8 bases, with 13 bases sitting between them. The CDR3 has 12 residues. The germline gives CDR1 MNHEY, CDR2 SMNVEV (reference sequence). CDR3 sequence reads: CASRELSKGYTF. CDR3 bases: TGTGCCAGCAGAGAACTTTCGAAGGGCTACACCTTC.

This clone came up a few times. J is TRBJ1-4 and V is TRBV28; no definite D call. Between the trimmed V and J ends, which lost 6 bases and 5 bases, there was a span of 7 bases. CDR3 size: 12 residues. CDR1 MDHEN and CDR2 SYDVKM come from the germline V gene. CDR3 amino acids: CASSPPNEKLFF. The CDR3 DNA reads TGTGCCAGCAGCCCCCCGAATGAAAAACTGTTTTTT.

This clone has a single count. The chain recombines TRBV6-2 or TRBV6-3 with TRBJ2-1; TRBD2 matches at 7 bases. The CDR3 consists of 15 residues. Trimming cost V 2 bases and J 7 bases; bases outside gene matches: 8. Germline V gene data show CDR1 as MNHEY and CDR2 as SVGEGT. In DNA, the CDR3 is TGTGCCAGCAGTTACGGCGGTGGGGGGGGAAATGAGCAGTTCTTC. It is translated as CASSYGGGGGNEQFF.

This rearrangement joins TRBV28 to TRBJ1-6; D possibly corresponds to TRBD1 (6 bases). V dropped 3 bases and J dropped 8 bases, with 20 bases sitting between them. This CDR3 region has 17 residues. Germline V gene sequence: CDR1 MDHEN, CDR2 SYDVKM. CDR3 region: CASSFGGARAVYSPLHF. The CDR3 DNA reads TGTGCCAGCAGTTTTGGGGGGGCGCGGGCAGTATATTCACCCCTCCACTTT.

The V gene is TRBV5-4, the J gene TRBJ2-2, with D possibly being TRBD2 (5 bases). This CDR3 comprises 15 residues. V lost 0 bases and J lost 5, with 11 bases in between. CDR1 is SGHNT, CDR2 YYREEE, per germline (reference sequence). The CDR3, as DNA: TGTGCCAGCAGCTTGGGGCTAGCCGATACCGGGGAGCTGTTTTTT. Its translation: CASSLGLADTGELFF.

V usage is TRBV29-1 and J usage is TRBJ1-5; the D is unclear. This CDR3 is 13 amino acids long. Looked up from germline, CDR1 is SQVTM and CDR2 is ANQGSEA. V was clipped by 3 bases and J by 6 bases, with 12 bases between them. CDR3 nucleotide sequence: TGCAGCGTTGAGCACACCCGTGGTCAGCCCCAGCATTTT. Protein product: CSVEHTRGQPQHF.

The J gene is TRBJ1-5, the V gene TRBV10-3; 9 nucleotides line up with TRBD1. The V gene's germline CDR1 is ENHRY and CDR2 SYGVKD. This CDR3 has 15 amino acids. V was clipped by 6 bases and J by 2 bases; unmatched bases: 5. The CDR3 DNA sequence: TGTGCCATCAGATCGGACAGGGGTGGCAATCAGCCCCAGCATTTT. Translating gives CAIRSDRGGNQPQHF.

As concerns this clone: Other DNA sequences in this specimen translate into the identical CDR3. V usage is TRBV5-1 and J usage is TRBJ2-7, with TRBD1 matching 8 bases. With 0 bases clipped from V and 2 bases from J, the junction kept 4 bases outside the gene matches. Germline V gene lookup returns CDR1 SGHRS and CDR2 YFSETQ. The CDR3 totals 15 residues. The CDR3 here is CASSLGGTGPYEQYF. As DNA, the CDR3 is TGCGCCAGCAGCTTGGGTGGGACAGGTCCCTACGAGCAGTACTTC. Full variable domain (remainder filled in from reference TRBV5-1 and TRBJ2-7): KAGVTQTPRYLIKTRGQQVTLSCSPISGHRSVSWYQQTPGQGLQFLFEYFSETQRNKGNFPGRFSGRQFSNSRSEMNVSTLELGDSALYLCASSLGGTGPYEQYFGPGTRLTVT.

The chain combines TRBV3-1 (or the pseudogene TRBV3-2) with TRBJ1-2; D unclear. CDR1 and CDR2 (germline): LGHDT, YNNKEL (reference sequence). Deletions cut 4 bases from V and 0 bases from J, with 18 bases between. This CDR3 spans 17 amino acids. The CDR3 region has the DNA TGTGCCAGCAGCCCAATTTTCCGGGTCCAAGCTAACTATGGCTACACCTTC. Translating gives CASSPIFRVQANYGYTF.

The chain is built from TRBV30 and TRBJ1-1; tentative D call: TRBD1 (6 bases). V lost 3 bases and J 5 bases, leaving 25 bases between the germline ends. CDR3 size: 17 residues. The germline V gene has CDR1 GTSNPN and CDR2 SVGIG (reference sequence). As DNA, the CDR3 is TGTGCCTGGAGCCGAAGGGGGGGCGCCGGCTTTAGTACTGAAGCTTTCTTT. Translated: CAWSRRGGAGFSTEAFF.

J is TRBJ2-7 and V is TRBV10-1, with D perhaps matching TRBD1 (5 bases). Trimming left V 6 bases short and J 1 base short, with 19 bases between. Per germline, CDR1 WNHNN and CDR2 SYGVQD (reference sequence). The CDR3 has 16 amino acids. The CDR3 protein is CASSNKRGVRSYEQYF. Here the CDR3 DNA reads TGCGCCAGCAGCAACAAAAGGGGTGTTAGGTCCTACGAGCAGTACTTC.

This chain joins TRBV5-5 and TRBJ1-2; 7 bases match TRBD1. This CDR3 is 14 amino acids long. V shed 0 bases and J 4 bases; nucleotides not matched to a gene: 3. Germline CDR1 is SGHKS and CDR2 is YYEKEE (reference sequence). The CDR3, as DNA: TGTGCCAGCAGCTTGGAGACAGGGACCTATGGCTACACCTTC. This sequence encodes CASSLETGTYGYTF.

The genes are TRBV14 and TRBJ2-5; D might be TRBD1 (6 bases). V was trimmed by 4 bases and J by 4 bases, leaving 16 bases between them. The CDR3 spans 15 residues. Germline loops: CDR1 SGHDN, CDR2 FVKESK. The CDR3 is CASSLGWGRGETQYF. The DNA of the CDR3 is TGTGCCAGCAGCCTAGGATGGGGGCGCGGAGAGACCCAGTACTTC.

The chain links TRBV7-9 to TRBJ1-1; D gene uncertain. CDR3 size: 13 residues. V was trimmed by 2 bases and J by 4 bases, leaving 8 bases between them. Germline V CDR1 and CDR2: SEHNR, FQNEAQ (reference sequence). Written as DNA, the CDR3 is TGTGCCAGCAGCTTAACAGAGAGCACTGAAGCTTTCTTT. Translation gives CASSLTESTEAFF.

This clone has just a few counts. V usage is TRBV6-5 and J usage is TRBJ1-5, with 8 positions matching TRBD1. Germline V gene sequence: CDR1 MNHEY, CDR2 SVGAGI. This CDR3 spans 15 amino acids. Unmatched junction bases numbered 15, after V lost 10 bases and J lost 7 bases. This CDR3 is CATQVGQGFRQPQHF. CDR3 nucleotides: TGTGCCACCCAGGTCGGACAGGGCTTCAGGCAGCCCCAGCATTTT.

This chain uses TRBV4-3 with TRBJ1-6; D is possibly TRBD1 (6 bases). Germline values: CDR1 LGHNA, CDR2 YSLEER. V was trimmed by 0 bases and J by 6 bases, leaving 6 bases between them. CDR3 length: 14 residues. The CDR3 sequence is CASSQEQGNSPLHF. The CDR3 DNA follows: TGCGCCAGCAGCCAAGAACAGGGTAATTCACCCCTCCACTTT.

The rearrangement joins TRBV27 to TRBJ2-7, with 8 bases that match TRBD1. Looked up from germline, CDR1 is MNHEY and CDR2 is SMNVEV (reference sequence). The CDR3 is 13 amino acids. With 1 base clipped from V and 4 bases from J, the junction kept 0 bases outside the gene matches. The CDR3 bases are TGTGCCAGCAGTTTATGGACAGGGTACGAGCAGTACTTC. Its translation is CASSLWTGYEQYF.

The V gene is TRBV20-1, the J gene TRBJ2-7; weak D call: TRBD2 (6 bases). Looked up from germline, CDR1 is DFQATT and CDR2 is SNEGSKA (reference sequence). The CDR3 totals 13 residues. V was pared by 3 bases and J by 6 bases, with 15 bases between. In DNA, the CDR3 is TGCAGTGCTAGTTTTACCGCGGGAATCGAGCAGTACTTC. Residues: CSASFTAGIEQYF.

The rearrangement joins TRBV28 to TRBJ2-1; 8 nucleotides line up with TRBD2. Per the germline V gene, CDR1 is MDHEN and CDR2 is SYDVKM. The ends lost 6 bases at V and 0 bases at J; junction bases unmatched: 4. The CDR3 loop spans 15 amino acids. DNA of the CDR3: TGTGCCAGCAGACCGGGACTAGGCTCCTACAATGAGCAGTTCTTC. This sequence encodes CASRPGLGSYNEQFF.

This chain connects TRBV30 to TRBJ1-2, with D tentatively TRBD1 (6 bases). The ends were cut back, 1 base at V and 6 bases at J, with 12 bases in the middle. Germline V gives CDR1 GTSNPN, CDR2 SVGIG (reference sequence). This CDR3 spans 13 amino acids. DNA of the CDR3: TGTGCCTGGAGTGAAGGCAGGGGCAATGGCTACACCTTC. Translated: CAWSEGRGNGYTF.

This clone was picked up one time. The V and J genes are TRBV3-1 (or the pseudogene TRBV3-2) and TRBJ2-3, with 12 bases identical to TRBD2. The CDR3 consists of 18 residues. Germline lookup yields CDR1 LGHDT and CDR2 YNNKEL (reference sequence). Trimming took 0 bases from V and 3 from J; bases not matched to a gene: 7. For the CDR3, the DNA is TGTGCCAGCAGCCAAGATAACGGACTAGCGGGATTGACAGATACGCAGTATTTT. Its protein product is CASSQDNGLAGLTDTQYF.

This chain connects TRBV18 to TRBJ1-4, with D tentatively TRBD1 (5 bases). The CDR3 spans 13 residues. The germline CDR1 and CDR2 sequences are KGHSH and LQKENI. V gave up 4 bases and J gave up 6 bases, with 9 bases separating them. This CDR3 reads CASSLSQDEKLFF. CDR3 sequence (DNA): TGTGCCAGCTCACTTTCACAGGATGAAAAACTGTTTTTT.

The chain links TRBV5-5 to TRBJ2-7; 7 bases are shared with TRBD1. The V gene end was trimmed by 2 bases and the J gene end by 2 bases; junction bases not matched to a gene: 4. Germline V gene lookup returns CDR1 SGHKS and CDR2 YYEKEE (reference sequence). The CDR3 length is 14 residues. The CDR3 region has the DNA TGTGCCAGCAGCTTAAGGGACAGCCCCTACGAGCAGTACTTC. Amino acids: CASSLRDSPYEQYF. Combining the CDR3 with reference TRBV5-5 and TRBJ2-7 gives the whole variable domain DAGVTQSPTHLIKTRGQQVTLRCSPISGHKSVSWYQQVLGQGPQFIFQYYEKEERGRGNFPDRFSARQFPNYSSELNVNALLLGDSALYLCASSLRDSPYEQYFGPGTRLTVT.

The rearrangement uses TRBV5-6 and TRBJ2-1, with D possibly matching TRBD1 (5 bases). Trimming removed 4 bases at V and 2 bases at J, with 13 bases between. Germline V gene lookup returns CDR1 SGHDT and CDR2 YYEEEE. The CDR3 spans 15 residues. The CDR3 DNA is TGTGCCAGCAGCGGACAAGTCCTTACCTACAATGAGCAGTTCTTC. This encodes CASSGQVLTYNEQFF. The full variable domain, completed using reference TRBV5-6 and TRBJ2-1, is DAGVTQSPTHLIKTRGQQVTLRCSPKSGHDTVSWYQQALGQGPQFIFQYYEEEERQRGNFPDRFSGHQFPNYSSELNVNALLLGDSALYLCASSGQVLTYNEQFFGPGTRLTVL.